What follows describes a single T cell receptor beta chain. What it binds is unknown. One end of the junction varies from germline; a read error may be responsible. Pretreatment and on-treatment samples were taken, numbering 1 to 8 per patient. This CDR3 is built from 15 residues. Germline CDR1 and CDR2: SSHAT and FNYEAQ (reference sequence). Only in-frame clones appear in the TCRdb table, and some are missing; sequencing was by immunoSEQ multiplex PCR. The table lists about 51,000 clones, roughly 86% of them singletons. This sample was taken from a study of PD-L1 blockade in urothelial cancer. Study background: About 90% of the 29 patients were men whose urothelial cancer was bladder-origin. Blood-derived samples held a median around 140,000 T cells. Study-wide findings and caveats: Durable-benefit patients expanded tumor-associated blood clones more at 3 weeks.

The input for sequencing was PBMCs, taken around atezolizumab (anti-PD-L1) treatment. This clonotype originated in a man aged 60 to 75 with urothelial cancer. V is TRBV7-7 and J is TRBJ2-5; 9 positions match TRBD1. The chain's CDR3 is CASSLVGQGGETQYF. DNA of the CDR3: TGTGCTAGCAGCTTAGTGGGACAGGGCGGGGAGACCCAGTACTTC.